Included here is one TCR beta chain sequence, with context. TCRdb redid the calling of the 5' RACE reads with MiXCR, one entry per CDR3 protein. Seen here are about 53,000 distinct CDR3 sequences, approximately 23% observed once, and the top ten hold about 3%. Naive CD4+ cells had CD25+ Tregs removed. The J segment lost 4 bases and the V segment lost 5 bases, leaving 8 bases of the junction unmatched. Germline CDR1 reads SGHTA; CDR2 reads FQGNSA. The CDR3 contains 15 residues. V is TRBV7-2 and J is TRBJ2-1, with TRBD1 matching over 7 bases. The TCR originated in a female donor with breast cancer. The sample comprised tumor-infiltrating naive CD4+ T cells sorted from the breast tumor. Subset denoted: naive CD4+ T cells, CD4+CD45RA+CD25-. CDR3: CASSPSGGRYNEQFF. The CDR3 nucleotides read TGTGCCAGCAGCCCGTCAGGGGGAAGATACAATGAGCAGTTCTTC.